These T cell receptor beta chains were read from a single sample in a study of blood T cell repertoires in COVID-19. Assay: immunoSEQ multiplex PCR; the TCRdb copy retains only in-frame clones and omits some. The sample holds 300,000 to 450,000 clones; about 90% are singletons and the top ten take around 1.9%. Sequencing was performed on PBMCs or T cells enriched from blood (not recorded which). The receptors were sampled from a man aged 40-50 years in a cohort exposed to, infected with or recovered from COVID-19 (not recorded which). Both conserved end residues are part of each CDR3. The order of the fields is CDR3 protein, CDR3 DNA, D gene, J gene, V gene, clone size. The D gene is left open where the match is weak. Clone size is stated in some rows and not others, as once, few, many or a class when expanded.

cdr3_aa: CASSIVTSGYTGELFF
cdr3_nt: TGTGCCAGTAGTATAGTTACTAGCGGGTACACCGGGGAGCTGTTTTTT
d_call: TRBD2
j_call: TRBJ2-2
v_call: TRBV19
clone_size: NA

cdr3_aa: CAWSVHGGEQYF
cdr3_nt: TGTGCCTGGAGTGTACACGGAGGTGAGCAGTACTTC
d_call: NA
j_call: TRBJ2-7
v_call: TRBV30
clone_size: NA

cdr3_aa: CASSELGSPGELFF
cdr3_nt: TGTGCCAGCAGTGAATTGGGTAGCCCCGGGGAGCTGTTTTTT
d_call: NA
j_call: TRBJ2-2
v_call: TRBV2
clone_size: NA

cdr3_aa: CASSLAPGRSYADGYTF
cdr3_nt: TGCGCCAGCAGCTTGGCTCCAGGGCGGAGTTACGCGGATGGCTACACCTTC
d_call: NA
j_call: TRBJ1-2
v_call: TRBV5-1
clone_size: once

cdr3_aa: CASSPPGTGGASSPLHF
cdr3_nt: TGTGCCAGCAGCCCCCCCGGGACAGGGGGTGCGAGTTCACCCCTCCACTTT
d_call: TRBD1
j_call: TRBJ1-6
v_call: TRBV7-9
clone_size: NA

cdr3_aa: CASSLSDEQYF
cdr3_nt: TGTGCCAGCAGCTTGTCCGACGAGCAGTACTTC
d_call: NA
j_call: TRBJ2-7
v_call: TRBV5-4
clone_size: NA

cdr3_aa: CASSQSFVAGGYEQYF
cdr3_nt: TGCGCCAGCAGCCAAAGCTTTGTAGCGGGAGGCTACGAGCAGTACTTC
d_call: TRBD2
j_call: TRBJ2-7
v_call: TRBV4-1
clone_size: NA

cdr3_aa: CASTPRGSGNTIYF
cdr3_nt: TGTGCCAGCACCCCCCGGGGTTCTGGAAACACCATATATTTT
d_call: NA
j_call: TRBJ1-3
v_call: TRBV28
clone_size: NA

cdr3_aa: CAERTQLDTQYF
cdr3_nt: TGTGCCGAGAGGACTCAATTAGATACGCAGTATTTT
d_call: NA
j_call: TRBJ2-3
v_call: TRBV7-9
clone_size: NA

cdr3_aa: CASTIRDRYEKLFF
cdr3_nt: TGTGCCAGCACCATCAGGGACAGATATGAAAAACTGTTTTTT
d_call: TRBD1
j_call: TRBJ1-4
v_call: TRBV28
clone_size: NA

cdr3_aa: CAWAGLTVAGELFF
cdr3_nt: TGTGCCTGGGCTGGCCTAACAGTGGCCGGGGAGCTGTTTTTT
d_call: NA
j_call: TRBJ2-2
v_call: TRBV30
clone_size: few

cdr3_aa: CASSPSGRWNTIYF
cdr3_nt: TGTGCCAGCAGCCCCTCCGGGAGGTGGAACACCATATATTTT
d_call: NA
j_call: TRBJ1-3
v_call: TRBV7-6
clone_size: NA

cdr3_aa: CASSLEPGGEQYF
cdr3_nt: TGTGCCAGCAGTTTAGAGCCTGGAGGGGAGCAGTACTTC
d_call: NA
j_call: TRBJ2-7
v_call: TRBV27
clone_size: NA

cdr3_aa: CASSLRPGLAITDTQYF
cdr3_nt: TGTGCCAGCAGCCTTCGCCCCGGACTAGCGATCACAGATACGCAGTATTTT
d_call: TRBD2
j_call: TRBJ2-3
v_call: TRBV11-2
clone_size: NA

cdr3_aa: CASSLALGRGNEQYF
cdr3_nt: TGTGCCAGCAGCTTAGCGCTCGGCAGGGGGAATGAGCAGTACTTC
d_call: TRBD1
j_call: TRBJ2-7
v_call: TRBV7-8
clone_size: once

cdr3_aa: CATSHQSVYTF
cdr3_nt: TGTGCCACCAGTCACCAATCAGTATATACCTTC
d_call: NA
j_call: TRBJ1-2
v_call: TRBV24-1
clone_size: NA

cdr3_aa: CASRTTGEGNQPQHF
cdr3_nt: TGTGCCAGCAGAACGACAGGGGAGGGCAATCAGCCCCAGCATTTT
d_call: TRBD1
j_call: TRBJ1-5
v_call: TRBV6-5
clone_size: NA

cdr3_aa: CASSLNPTSGTSYEQYF
cdr3_nt: TGTGCCAGCAGCTTAAACCCGACTAGCGGGACCTCCTACGAGCAGTACTTC
d_call: TRBD2
j_call: TRBJ2-7
v_call: TRBV7-8
clone_size: once

cdr3_aa: CATSDPARGLFF
cdr3_nt: TGTGCCACCAGTGACCCCGCCAGGGGGCTGTTCTTC
d_call: TRBD1
j_call: TRBJ2-1
v_call: TRBV24-1
clone_size: NA

cdr3_aa: CASSLGGSPGYGYTF
cdr3_nt: TGCGCCAGCAGCTTGGGCGGCAGTCCGGGCTATGGCTACACCTTC
d_call: NA
j_call: TRBJ1-2
v_call: TRBV5-1
clone_size: NA

cdr3_aa: CASSLGNRGGTEAFF
cdr3_nt: TGCGCCAGCAGCTTGGGAAACAGGGGAGGCACTGAAGCTTTCTTT
d_call: TRBD1
j_call: TRBJ1-1
v_call: TRBV5-1
clone_size: NA

cdr3_aa: CASSSETGNQPQHF
cdr3_nt: TGTGCCAGCAGCTCCGAGACAGGTAATCAGCCCCAGCATTTT
d_call: NA
j_call: TRBJ1-5
v_call: TRBV7-9
clone_size: NA

cdr3_aa: CASSPPDSSFRGEQYF
cdr3_nt: TGTGCCAGCTCACCACCGGACAGTTCCTTCCGGGGCGAGCAGTACTTC
d_call: NA
j_call: TRBJ2-7
v_call: TRBV18
clone_size: NA

cdr3_aa: CASSREQLNGYTF
cdr3_nt: TGTGCCAGCTCGAGGGAACAACTGAATGGCTACACCTTC
d_call: NA
j_call: TRBJ1-2
v_call: TRBV9
clone_size: NA

cdr3_aa: CSASDPGWDNSPLHF
cdr3_nt: TGCAGTGCTAGTGACCCAGGGTGGGATAATTCACCCCTCCACTTT
d_call: NA
j_call: TRBJ1-6
v_call: TRBV20-1
clone_size: NA

cdr3_aa: CASSTRRGDSSPLHF
cdr3_nt: TGTGCCAGTAGTACACGCCGGGGAGATAGTTCACCCCTCCACTTT
d_call: NA
j_call: TRBJ1-6
v_call: TRBV19
clone_size: NA

cdr3_aa: CAISTTGSAYNEQFF
cdr3_nt: TGTGCCATCAGTACGACAGGATCGGCGTACAATGAGCAGTTCTTC
d_call: NA
j_call: TRBJ2-1
v_call: TRBV10-3
clone_size: NA

cdr3_aa: CASSVGSGRSYNEQFF
cdr3_nt: TGTGCCAGCAGCGTAGGTAGCGGGAGGTCCTACAATGAGCAGTTCTTC
d_call: TRBD2
j_call: TRBJ2-1
v_call: TRBV9
clone_size: NA

cdr3_aa: CASSGQTDTQYF
cdr3_nt: TGTGCCAGCAGCGGACAGACAGATACGCAGTATTTT
d_call: NA
j_call: TRBJ2-3
v_call: TRBV6-5
clone_size: NA

cdr3_aa: CAISEMGAGNYGYTF
cdr3_nt: TGTGCCATCAGTGAGATGGGGGCCGGTAACTATGGCTACACCTTC
d_call: NA
j_call: TRBJ1-2
v_call: TRBV10-3
clone_size: NA